One sample yielded the 21 T cell receptor beta chains listed below, sequenced in a study of CD8+ T cells in alopecia areata. Sample treatment: oral pan-JAK inhibitor, 5-10 mg twice daily. TCR sequencing used cDNA made by reverse transcription of extracted RNA. Using immunoSEQ multiplex PCR, the repertoire was profiled, and TCRdb retains in-frame clones only, with some absent. The repertoire holds some 100,000 clones, with around 58% as singletons. Material: CD8+ T cells sorted from blood, obtained at week 4, from a patient treated with tofacitinib. All receptors come from a human donor with alopecia areata.

This CDR3 reads CASSSRGWQDGYTF. The CDR3 coding sequence is TGTGCCAGCAGCTCCCGGGGGTGGCAGGATGGCTACACCTTC. This chain connects TRBV27 to TRBJ1-2; tentatively, D is TRBD1 (5 bases). The germline V and J ends were trimmed by 6 bases and 6 bases, with 17 bases remaining between them. The germline V gene encodes CDR1 MNHEY and CDR2 SMNVEV (reference sequence). There are 14 residues in the CDR3.

This sequence joins TRBV29-1 and TRBJ2-2; TRBD1 agrees at 8 bases. The germline V gene has CDR1 SQVTM and CDR2 ANQGSEA. This CDR3 comprises 12 residues. Trimming at V came to 4 bases and at J to 6 bases, leaving 1 base not matched to a gene. For the CDR3, the DNA is TGCAGCGTTGTACAGGGGGCCGGGGAGCTGTTTTTT. Encoded protein: CSVVQGAGELFF.

This clone was seen a few times. The V gene is TRBV14, the J gene TRBJ2-6; D assignment may be TRBD1 or TRBD2 (6 bases each). CDR3 length: 19 residues. Trimming removed 0 bases at V and 3 bases at J, with 18 bases between. Germline CDR1 reads SGHDN; CDR2 reads FVKESK. In DNA form, the CDR3 reads TGTGCCAGCAGCCAAGATGAAGGGGGGACCTCTTTTGGGGCCAACGTCCTGACTTTC. Its translation is CASSQDEGGTSFGANVLTF.

V and J are TRBV2 and TRBJ2-1; 10 bases align to TRBD2. The junction had 10 bases not matched to a gene; V was cut back by 8 bases and J by 6 bases. In germline, CDR1 is SNHLY, CDR2 FYNNEI. This CDR3 has 15 amino acids. CDR3 coding DNA: TGTGCCAGCCCTGTCCGACTAGCGGGTAGCAATGAGCAGTTCTTC. Amino acids: CASPVRLAGSNEQFF.

In its sample, this clone was seen a few times. This chain joins TRBV29-1 and TRBJ2-5; TRBD1 is a possible D gene (6 bases). Judging by the DNA end, TRBJ2-7 fits better; the J call may be wrong. The CDR3 consists of 13 residues. Looked up from germline, CDR1 is SQVTM and CDR2 is ANQGSEA. The CDR3 loop is CSATPGQNYEQYF. The CDR3 DNA reads TGCAGCGCCACACCGGGACAAAACTACGAGCAGTACTTC.

The V and J genes are TRBV5-1 and TRBJ2-1; TRBD2 matches at 12 bases. V lost 4 bases and J lost 6; bases outside the gene matches: 5. The CDR3 is 15 residues long. Germline values: CDR1 SGHRS, CDR2 YFSETQ. The DNA for the CDR3 is TGCGCCAGCAGCCCAAGACTAGCGGGAGTCAATGAGCAGTTCTTC. It codes for CASSPRLAGVNEQFF.

This clone was observed a few times. The J gene is TRBJ1-1, the V gene TRBV5-4, with D unresolved. This CDR3 contains 15 residues. Germline V CDR1 and CDR2: SGHNT, YYREEE (reference sequence). Trimming removed 4 bases from V and 5 bases from J, with 18 bases in between. DNA of the CDR3: TGTGCCAGCAGCACAAGGGAGGGATTATTGACTGAAGCTTTCTTT. It encodes CASSTREGLLTEAFF.

The table lists this clone with a few counts. This rearrangement joins TRBV15 to TRBJ2-1; 8 bases align to TRBD1. The trim removed 3 bases at V and 6 bases at J, leaving 7 bases unmatched. CDR1 LNHNV and CDR2 YYDKDF come from the germline V gene (reference sequence). The CDR3 is 15 residues long. The CDR3 region is CATSSDSTGGNEQFF. The CDR3 DNA sequence: TGTGCCACCAGCAGCGATTCTACAGGGGGCAATGAGCAGTTCTTC.

The gene calls are TRBV30 and TRBJ2-1, with 10 bases identical to TRBD2. CDR1 and CDR2 (germline): GTSNPN, SVGIG (reference sequence). The CDR3 is made up of 14 amino acids. V shed 5 bases and J 7 bases; nucleotides not matched to a gene: 8. As DNA, the CDR3 is TGTGCCTGGGGAAGCGGGGGGGCCTTGAATGAGCAGTTCTTC. Protein sequence: CAWGSGGALNEQFF.

V is TRBV29-1 and J is TRBJ2-3, with D possibly matching TRBD1 (7 bases). Per germline, CDR1 SQVTM and CDR2 ANQGSEA. The ends were cut back, 3 bases at V and 0 bases at J, with 13 bases in the middle. There are 15 residues in the CDR3. The CDR3 DNA is TGCAGCGTTGACCTCAGGGGGACTAGCACAGATACGCAGTATTTT. Translated, it gives CSVDLRGTSTDTQYF.

The chain recombines TRBV27 with TRBJ2-1; TRBD2 matches at 9 bases. CDR3 length: 15 amino acids. Trimming cost V 3 bases and J 7 bases; bases outside gene matches: 7. CDR1 MNHEY and CDR2 SMNVEV come from the germline V gene (reference sequence). CDR3 sequence (DNA): TGTGCCAGCAGTTTCTCTAGCGGGGATACAAATGAGCAGTTCTTC. Encoded protein: CASSFSSGDTNEQFF.

The chain joins TRBV7-9 to TRBJ2-3; a weak D match, TRBD1 (6 bases). Germline CDR1 SEHNR, CDR2 FQNEAQ (reference sequence). Trimming stripped 5 bases from V and 0 bases from J, with 18 bases between. There are 17 residues in the CDR3. As DNA, the CDR3 is TGTGCCAGCAGCCTCCCCGGGACATACACTAGCACAGATACGCAGTATTTT. Translating gives CASSLPGTYTSTDTQYF.

V gene TRBV29-1 combines with J gene TRBJ2-5; possibly TRBD1 for D (7 bases). The CDR3 is 14 amino acids. Germline CDR1 and CDR2: SQVTM and ANQGSEA. V was shortened by 3 bases and J by 0 bases, with 11 bases between the two germline ends. DNA of the CDR3: TGCAGCGTTGAGCCAGGGGGGTACCAAGAGACCCAGTACTTC. Its translation: CSVEPGGYQETQYF.

The rearrangement uses TRBV19 and TRBJ1-2; TRBD1 matches 8 bases. Germline V gene sequence: CDR1 LNHDA, CDR2 SQIVND (reference sequence). V was clipped by 8 bases and J by 6 bases; unmatched bases: 5. CDR3 length: 12 amino acids. The CDR3 coding sequence is TGTGCCAGTTACGGACAGGGAAATGGCTACACCTTC. It encodes CASYGQGNGYTF.

This clone came up a few times. V gene TRBV29-1 combines with J gene TRBJ2-5; D remains ambiguous. The CDR3 extends over 13 amino acids. Per germline, CDR1 SQVTM and CDR2 ANQGSEA. V lost 4 bases and J lost 5, with 14 bases in between. The CDR3 region is CSVGERARETQYF. The CDR3 nucleotides read TGCAGCGTTGGCGAAAGAGCCCGTGAGACCCAGTACTTC.

The chain joins TRBV29-1 to TRBJ2-7, with TRBD1 identical over 9 bases. The germline CDR1 and CDR2 sequences are SQVTM and ANQGSEA. V gave up 6 bases and J gave up 2 bases; unmatched junction bases: 8. This CDR3 is 14 amino acids long. CDR3 protein: CSVTGQGEAYEQYF. The CDR3 DNA is TGCAGCGTCACGGGACAGGGAGAGGCCTACGAGCAGTACTTC.

V gene TRBV29-1 combines with J gene TRBJ1-5, with 11 nucleotides matching TRBD1. Germline values: CDR1 SQVTM, CDR2 ANQGSEA. V gave up 7 bases and J gave up 6 bases; unmatched junction bases: 2. CDR3 length equals 12 residues. The CDR3 DNA sequence: TGCAGCGCAGGGACAGGGGGTCAGCCCCAGCATTTT. It specifies CSAGTGGQPQHF.

In its sample, this clone was seen once. This rearrangement joins TRBV29-1 to TRBJ2-3, with a tentative D call TRBD1 (6 bases). The CDR3 has 15 amino acids. V was shortened by 7 bases and J by 8 bases, with 25 bases between the two germline ends. The germline CDR1 and CDR2 sequences are SQVTM and ANQGSEA. The CDR3 coding sequence is TGCAGCGCTGGGGACCCAGACAGGTTTGATGGTACGCAGTATTTT. The encoded protein is CSAGDPDRFDGTQYF.

The chain recombines TRBV25-1 with TRBJ1-1, with D possibly being TRBD1 (6 bases). Per germline, CDR1 MGHDK and CDR2 SYGVNS. The V gene lost 6 bases and the J gene lost 0 bases, with 8 bases spanning the gap. The CDR3 totals 13 residues. In DNA form, the CDR3 reads TGTGCCAGCAGGGGGGCCCTGAACACTGAAGCTTTCTTT. Translating it yields CASRGALNTEAFF.

This clone appeared a few times. The chain combines TRBV29-1 with TRBJ2-1, with D maybe TRBD2 (6 bases). The CDR3 runs to 13 residues. Deletions cut 3 bases from V and 8 bases from J, with 14 bases between. The germline V gene has CDR1 SQVTM and CDR2 ANQGSEA. CDR3 in amino acids: CSVDRDWGDEQFF. CDR3 DNA sequence: TGCAGCGTTGACCGGGACTGGGGTGATGAGCAGTTCTTC.

This rearrangement joins TRBV6-1 to TRBJ2-3; the D gene is possibly TRBD2 (5 bases). Germline V gives CDR1 MNHNS, CDR2 SASEGT. V was trimmed by 2 bases and J by 7 bases, leaving 19 bases between them. This CDR3 is built from 16 residues. The CDR3 region is CASSESAGLILNTQYF. The CDR3 nucleotides are TGTGCCAGCAGTGAATCGGCCGGACTCATCTTGAATACGCAGTATTTT.